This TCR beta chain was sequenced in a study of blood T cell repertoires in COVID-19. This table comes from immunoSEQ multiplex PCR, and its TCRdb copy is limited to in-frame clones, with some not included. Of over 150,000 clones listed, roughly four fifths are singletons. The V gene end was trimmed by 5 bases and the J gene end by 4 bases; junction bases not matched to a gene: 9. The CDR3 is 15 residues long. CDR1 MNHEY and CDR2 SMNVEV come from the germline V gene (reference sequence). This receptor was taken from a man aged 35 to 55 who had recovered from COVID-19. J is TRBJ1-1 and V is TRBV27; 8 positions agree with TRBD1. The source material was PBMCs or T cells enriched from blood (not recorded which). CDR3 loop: CASSARQGRGTEAFF. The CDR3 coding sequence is TGTGCCAGCAGTGCTCGACAGGGGAGGGGCACTGAAGCTTTCTTT.